This T cell receptor beta chain was sequenced during a study of long-term antiretroviral therapy in people with HIV. Study-level findings and limits: Increased diversity was seen after ART, yet it remained lower than in transplant donor controls.

Germline V gene lookup returns CDR1 SEHNR and CDR2 FQNEAQ (reference sequence). The CDR3 loop spans 15 amino acids. V lost 2 bases and J lost 0, with 9 bases in between. Sequencing relied on immunoSEQ assay v3.0, run at survey level. Sequencing had a target that covered about 35,000-50,000 T-cell genomes per sample. Sequencing used immunoSEQ multiplex PCR; TCRdb keeps in-frame clones, though not all of them. Of about 36,000 clones detected, 80% appear once; the ten largest clones hold roughly 5.8%. Held in samples before DNA extraction were roughly 1-11 million cryopreserved PBMC. Comment on this clone: Antigen specificity is unknown.

The sample here was unsorted PBMCs, taken 3.4 years after starting antiretroviral therapy. The gene calls are TRBV7-9 and TRBJ2-3; the D gene is possibly TRBD2 (6 bases). This receptor was taken from a young man with HIV. The CDR3 sequence: CASSLLGGSTDTQYF. The CDR3 DNA reads as TGTGCCAGCAGCTTATTGGGAGGAAGCACAGATACGCAGTATTTT.